This T cell receptor (beta chain) was recorded in a study of human T cells and chemical hapten exposure (dated by TCRdb to the early 2020s). Describing the broader study: For sensitization, 2% DPC in acetone was applied to a roughly 2 cm by roughly 2 cm area of upper inner arm skin. Throughout the approximately 25-week study period, patients were also given weekly therapeutic DPC doses on the scalp. Patch testing was done on the upper back using Finn chambers containing 0.01% DPC, and results were scored after 6 days according to International Contact Dermatitis Research Group standards. Alopecia areata with under or over 50% scalp involvement, alopecia totalis and alopecia universalis were represented in the patient cohort, which was mostly female. Libraries were pooled for sequencing, and variation in per-sample TCR yields was attributed mainly to small differences in library volumes within the pool. This study followed changes in the peripheral blood TCR repertoire in vivo during primary and secondary sensitization of alopecia patients to the hapten diphenylcyclopropenone (DPC). Blood was sampled from patients pre-sensitization (week 0) and at 2, 6 and about 24 weeks after DPC sensitization. For TCR sequencing, blood came from approximately 29 alopecia patients at anywhere from one to four time points (pre-sensitization, 2, 6 and 24 weeks).

Read against the paper, the sample's time point label means: pre-sensitization, week 0. The treatment or condition label on this specimen signifies: therapeutic diphenylcyclopropenone sensitization with weekly scalp DPC. At every patch-test visit, the blood draw took place before the patch test was put on. Eligible patients were aged 18 to 70, diagnosed with alopecia, deemed suitable for DPC therapy, and excluded if pregnant. Total RNA was extracted from unfractionated whole blood that had been collected in Tempus Blood RNA tubes. This clonotype has more than one count but fewer than ten. What antigen it recognizes has not been identified. Per-base qualities were not stored, and no clone one base away is much larger. Paper-wide results and their limitations: Patch test score correlated positively with the number of PT1 expanded TCRs, reaching significance at thresholds 8, 16 and 32 but not at 4. Expanded TCRs formed significantly more large CDR3 similarity clusters than pre-sensitization or healthy control sets, consistent with antigen-driven responses. After repeated subsampling, the strength of the expansion versus patch-test correlation and the threshold at which it became significant changed. Because every patient had alopecia, a presumed autoimmune disease, the patients' immune response might differ from that of healthy individuals. DPC sensitization did not change the number of TCRs with a frequency above 1 in 1000, and there was no evidence of changes in global repertoire structure.

Reading from cysteine to phenylalanine, the CDR3 counts 13 amino acids. The kept DNA is CDR3 alone, 39 bases in frame from the first base. As encoded in the germline V gene (reference sequence), CDR1 is MNHNY while CDR2 is SVGAGI. V is cut by 5 bases and J by 6 bases, and the space between the germline ends is 12 bases. Library construction relied on RACE. The data were produced on a NextSeq 500. Library preparation attached unique molecular identifiers to individual cDNA molecules for quantitative, reproducible TCR counting. For every blood RNA sample, sequencing covered both the TCR alpha and TCR beta chains. The original methods were these. Samples had a median of roughly 98,000 TCRs, with a range from about 23,224 to 700,000. V, J and CDR3 annotation of the TCR reads was performed with the Decombinator software suite. For PS versus PT1 abundance plots, all samples were subsampled to the same number of TCRs (28,000). Expanded TCRs were defined as absent before sensitization and observed at least eight times at the 2-week time point. Using fastp at Q25 and MiXCR, TCRdb reprocessed the public reads and kept productive beta chains. Every CDR3 protein is listed once, alongside the most common genes and DNA of its rows. What appears here as the V and J calls and clone size reflects TCRdb's work, not the paper's. The sample table lists about 90,000 distinct CDR3 sequences, about 8.5% of them with a count of one. 2% to 3% of the sample is held by the ten biggest clonotypes.

The chain was built from TRBV6-6 and TRBJ2-3; the D gene remains uncertain. This TCR was sampled from a man aged 35 to 55 with alopecia areata. Some clones in this sample may be carry-over from other donors' samples. The sample in question was whole blood, obtained in connection with sensitization to the hapten diphenylcyclopropenone (DPC). The CDR3 protein is CASSPPMMDTQYF. The bases are TGTGCCAGCAGTCCCCCGATGATGGATACGCAGTATTTT.